These T cell receptor beta chains were read from a single sample in a study of blood T cells in healthy people across ages. Via MiXCR, TCRdb re-called the 5' RACE reads, giving one row per CDR3 protein. The sample consists of 350,000 to 450,000 distinct CDR3 sequences, roughly half of them appearing once. The sequenced sample consisted of blood. The receptors were sampled from a man aged 55 to 70 in good health. Both conserved end residues are part of each CDR3. Fields, in order: V gene, J gene, D gene, clone size, CDR3 protein, CDR3 DNA. D genes are given only for firm matches. Part of the rows lack a size; the others show once, few, many or a class for expanded clones.

>TRBV2|TRBJ2-7|TRBD1|NA
CASLGTGTHEQYF
TGTGCCAGCCTCGGGACAGGGACCCACGAGCAGTACTTC
>TRBV6-1|TRBJ1-2|NA|NA
CASSEVAALSYGYTF
TGTGCCAGCAGTGAAGTTGCGGCCCTTAGCTATGGCTACACCTTC
>TRBV7-3|TRBJ2-1|TRBD2|NA
CASSLLAGGQGNEQFF
TGTGCCAGCAGCTTATTAGCGGGGGGGCAAGGGAATGAGCAGTTCTTC
>TRBV11-1|TRBJ2-1|TRBD2|NA
CASSPTSGGACEQFF
TGTGCCAGCAGCCCTACTAGCGGGGGGGCGTGTGAGCAGTTCTTC
>TRBV18|TRBJ2-7|TRBD2|NA
CASSPSGRASDEQYF
TGTGCCAGCTCGCCTAGCGGGAGGGCCAGTGACGAGCAGTACTTC
>TRBV6-5|TRBJ2-7|NA|few
CASRPLLRDGSYEQYF
TGTGCCAGCAGGCCACTCCTCCGGGACGGCTCCTACGAGCAGTACTTC
>TRBV7-2|TRBJ2-7|NA|NA
CASSLSHSSYEQYF
TGTGCCAGCAGCTTATCCCACAGCTCCTACGAGCAGTACTTC
>TRBV12-3/TRBV12-4|TRBJ2-5|TRBD1|once
CASGSTGPSESQYF
TGTGCCAGCGGCTCGACAGGGCCCTCGGAGTCCCAGTACTTC
>TRBV20-1|TRBJ2-1|NA|few
CSAREGGALANNEQFF
TGCAGTGCTAGGGAGGGTGGGGCCCTTGCCAACAATGAGCAGTTCTTC
>TRBV15|TRBJ2-7|TRBD1|NA
CATSRSKGQIPYEQYF
TGTGCCACCAGCAGGTCCAAGGGACAGATACCCTACGAGCAGTACTTC
>TRBV5-1|TRBJ2-6|NA|NA
CASSPRGGDSGANVLTF
TGCGCCAGCAGCCCTAGGGGGGGGGACTCTGGGGCCAACGTCCTGACTTTC
>TRBV7-8|TRBJ2-7|TRBD1|NA
CASSLPGTGNHEQYF
TGTGCCAGCAGCTTACCCGGGACAGGGAATCACGAGCAGTACTTC
>TRBV7-9|TRBJ2-3|TRBD2|many
CASSPGLAEYTDTQYF
TGTGCCAGCAGCCCCGGACTAGCGGAGTATACAGATACGCAGTATTTT
>TRBV6-5|TRBJ1-2|TRBD1|few
CASRPPGQGPGTF
TGTGCCAGCAGGCCTCCGGGACAGGGTCCTGGCACCTTC
>TRBV9|TRBJ2-6|TRBD2|NA
CASSVALAGSSGANVLTF
TGTGCCAGCAGCGTAGCTCTAGCGGGAAGCTCTGGGGCCAACGTCCTGACTTTC
>TRBV20-1|TRBJ1-2|NA|NA
CSARGQQEGYTF
TGCAGTGCTAGAGGGCAGCAGGAGGGCTACACCTTC
>TRBV3-1|TRBJ2-7|NA|few
CASSQGLWEQYF
TGTGCCAGCAGCCAAGGATTGTGGGAGCAGTACTTC
>TRBV7-2|TRBJ2-7|TRBD2|few
CASTLGRGDYEQYF
TGTGCCAGCACCCTAGGGAGGGGCGACTACGAGCAGTACTTC
>TRBV29-1|TRBJ2-7|NA|NA
CSVPGLFSGEQYF
TGCAGCGTTCCCGGACTGTTCTCTGGGGAGCAGTACTTC
>TRBV3-1|TRBJ2-7|NA|few
CASSQDWTSYEQYF
TGTGCCAGCAGCCAAGACTGGACCTCCTACGAGCAGTACTTC
>TRBV20-1|TRBJ2-6|TRBD2|NA
CSAREGDSGANVLTF
TGCAGTGCCCGGGAGGGGGACTCTGGGGCCAACGTCCTGACTTTC
>TRBV7-9|TRBJ1-2|NA|NA
CASSLKEAGGYTF
TGTGCCAGCAGCTTAAAGGAGGCGGGGGGCTACACCTTC
>TRBV7-2|TRBJ2-3|NA|many
CASSSRDFGADTQYF
TGTGCCAGCAGTTCGAGGGACTTCGGGGCAGATACGCAGTATTTT
>TRBV28|TRBJ2-7|NA|many
CASKGSYEQYF
TGTGCCAGCAAGGGATCCTACGAGCAGTACTTC
>TRBV20-1|TRBJ2-1|TRBD2|few
CSAKRGRVNEQFF
TGCAGTGCCAAACGGGGGAGGGTGAATGAGCAGTTCTTC
>TRBV5-1|TRBJ2-7|TRBD1|NA
CASSDRQGSEQYF
TGCGCCAGCAGCGATAGACAGGGGAGCGAGCAGTACTTC
>TRBV6-1|TRBJ2-7|NA|few
CASREGHRTDEQYF
TGTGCCAGCAGGGAGGGTCATCGTACTGACGAGCAGTACTTC
>TRBV12-3/TRBV12-4|TRBJ1-4|TRBD1|NA
CASSSHRGLANEKLFF
TGTGCCAGCAGCTCACACAGGGGGCTTGCTAATGAAAAACTGTTTTTT
>TRBV20-1|TRBJ2-1|NA|many
CSAAPHVDNEQFF
TGCAGTGCTGCCCCCCACGTAGACAATGAGCAGTTCTTC
>TRBV5-1|TRBJ2-7|TRBD1|NA
CASSTPGTGSYEQYF
TGCGCCAGCAGCACCCCCGGGACAGGGTCCTACGAGCAGTACTTC
>TRBV19|TRBJ2-5|TRBD1|NA
CASSAGQGLRETQYF
TGTGCCAGTAGTGCGGGACAGGGGCTGAGAGAGACCCAGTACTTC
>TRBV9|TRBJ2-1|NA|NA
CASSPTLAKAEQFF
TGTGCCAGCAGCCCCACGCTAGCGAAGGCTGAGCAGTTCTTC
>TRBV20-1|TRBJ2-3|NA|NA
CSARFLAISTDTQYF
TGCAGTGCTAGGTTTCTAGCGATAAGCACAGATACGCAGTATTTT
>TRBV20-1|TRBJ2-2|NA|NA
CSARAGTIGELFF
TGCAGTGCTAGGGCCGGGACAATCGGGGAGCTGTTTTTT
>TRBV29-1|TRBJ2-7|TRBD1|NA
CSVEGGTGIDEQYF
TGCAGCGTTGAAGGTGGGACAGGGATAGACGAGCAGTACTTC
>TRBV19|TRBJ2-3|TRBD1|NA
CASSPGQGPDTQYF
TGTGCCAGTAGTCCAGGACAGGGGCCAGATACGCAGTATTTT
>TRBV25-1|TRBJ2-7|TRBD1|few
CASSDRDRGSDEQYF
TGTGCCAGCAGCGACCGGGACAGGGGGTCGGACGAGCAGTACTTC
>TRBV11-3|TRBJ2-1|TRBD1|NA
CASSLGTGSYNEQFF
TGTGCCAGCAGCTTAGGGACAGGGTCATACAATGAGCAGTTCTTC
>TRBV12-3/TRBV12-4|TRBJ2-1|NA|NA
CASSLAGTTYNEQFF
TGTGCCAGCAGTTTAGCTGGGACCACCTACAATGAGCAGTTCTTC
>TRBV20-1|TRBJ1-2|TRBD1|NA
CSAQGQADGYTF
TGCAGTGCCCAGGGACAGGCGGATGGCTACACCTTC
>TRBV7-8|TRBJ1-2|NA|NA
CASSLEGIGYTF
TGTGCCAGCAGCTTGGAGGGGATCGGCTACACCTTC
>TRBV29-1|TRBJ2-7|TRBD1|NA
CSAGQTGYEQYF
TGCAGCGCGGGACAGACGGGTTACGAGCAGTACTTC
>TRBV3-1|TRBJ2-1|TRBD2|NA
CASSRQTSGTNEQFF
TGTGCCAGCAGCCGTCAGACTAGCGGGACCAATGAGCAGTTCTTC
>TRBV29-1|TRBJ1-6|NA|few
CSVEVGGDSPLHF
TGCAGCGTTGAAGTCGGTGGTGATTCACCCCTCCACTTT
>TRBV29-1|TRBJ2-5|NA|few
CSVGEVTPETQYF
TGCAGCGTTGGGGAGGTGACCCCAGAGACCCAGTACTTC
>TRBV10-2|TRBJ2-3|NA|few
CASSDETASTDTQYF
TGCGCCAGCAGTGATGAGACTGCTAGCACAGATACGCAGTATTTT
>TRBV12-3/TRBV12-4|TRBJ2-7|TRBD2|NA
CASTESGRAHEQYF
TGTGCCAGCACCGAAAGCGGGAGGGCCCACGAGCAGTACTTC
>TRBV7-2|TRBJ2-3|TRBD1|NA
CASSFQGGGKNTQYF
TGTGCCAGCAGCTTCCAAGGGGGCGGAAAAAATACGCAGTATTTT
>TRBV29-1|TRBJ2-6|NA|NA
CSVSHNSGANVPTF
TGCAGCGTTTCTCACAACTCTGGGGCCAACGTCCCGACTTTC
>TRBV12-3/TRBV12-4|TRBJ1-2|NA|NA
CASSRGGTGGYTF
TGTGCCAGCAGTCGGGGGGGGACGGGAGGCTACACCTTC
>TRBV7-3|TRBJ2-1|NA|few
CASSLGGAGEGEQFF
TGTGCCAGCAGCTTAGGGGGGGCAGGGGAGGGTGAGCAGTTCTTC
>TRBV7-8|TRBJ1-6|TRBD1|NA
CASSLTGKNSPLHF
TGTGCCAGCAGCTTGACAGGGAAAAATTCACCCCTCCACTTT
>TRBV7-2|TRBJ2-3|NA|NA
CASSRDQVGTDTQYF
TGTGCCAGCAGCCGAGATCAGGTGGGCACAGATACGCAGTATTTT